This T cell receptor beta chain was documented in a study of blood T cell repertoires in COVID-19. On the study more broadly: Samples taken during acute and convalescent COVID-19 were collected in the United States, Italy and Spain.

Original analysis: Amplifying reference gene primers gave estimates of nucleated cell counts. Method: immunoSEQ multiplex PCR; TCRdb's copy keeps in-frame clones and lacks some. V, J and clone size are those of that table, while D and trimming were read from the DNA. This table holds under 150,000 clones, 82% found once. CDR3 size: 15 residues. Germline V CDR1 and CDR2: SGHDT, YYEEEE. Trimming removed 4 bases from V and 2 bases from J, with 13 bases in between. The sample taken for sequencing was peripheral blood. The source is a man between 65 and 80 years old with active or convalescent COVID-19. The gene calls are TRBV5-6 and TRBJ1-5, with D perhaps matching TRBD1 (6 bases). CDR3: CASSPQGSGNQPQHF. In DNA form, the CDR3 reads TGTGCCAGCAGCCCGCAGGGGTCGGGCAATCAGCCCCAGCATTTT.